The rows below give T cell receptor beta chains drawn from one sample of a study of blood T cell repertoires in COVID-19. The assay was immunoSEQ multiplex PCR, and TCRdb's table has in-frame clones only and misses some. The sample has about 290,000 clones, around four fifths seen once. Sequencing was done on a sample of peripheral blood. All receptors come from a woman in her forties or fifties with active or convalescent COVID-19. The CDR3 runs from the conserved cysteine through the conserved F or W. D genes are given only for firm matches. Size is stated for part of the rows, as once, few or many counts, or as a class when the clone is expanded.

D gene,J gene,V gene,clone size,CDR3 DNA,CDR3 protein
TRBD2,TRBJ2-7,TRBV7-9,-,TGTGCCAGCAGCGAGGGACTAGCGGGAGGCCGAAGGGGCTACGAGCAGTACTTC,CASSEGLAGGRRGYEQYF
TRBD1,TRBJ2-5,TRBV27,-,TGTGCCAGCAGCCTTACAGGGGGTGCCCAGTACTTC,CASSLTGGAQYF
TRBD1,TRBJ2-1,TRBV19,-,TGTGCCAGTAGTATCGGGACAGGGACCTACAATGAGCAGTTCTTC,CASSIGTGTYNEQFF
TRBD1,TRBJ1-2,TRBV4-1,-,TGCGCCAGCAGCCAAAAGGGCGGACAGGGGGCGCGACGGGACTATGGCTACACCTTC,CASSQKGGQGARRDYGYTF
-,TRBJ2-4,TRBV14,-,TGTGCCAGCAGCCTGGGACATCACCCCCTCCAAAACATTCAGTACTTC,CASSLGHHPLQNIQYF
-,TRBJ1-6,TRBV2,-,TGTGCCAGCAGTGAAGAGCGCGGAGTGTCACCCCTCCACTTT,CASSEERGVSPLHF
TRBD2,TRBJ2-5,TRBV3-1/TRBV3-2,-,TGTGCCAGCAGCCAACTAGCGGGAAGGTTAGAGACCCAGTACTTC,CASSQLAGRLETQYF
-,TRBJ2-7,TRBV5-1,-,TGCGCCAGCAGCTTGGGACTCAACCCGGGCTACGAGCAGTACTTC,CASSLGLNPGYEQYF
-,TRBJ1-1,TRBV24-1,-,TGTGCCACCAGTGACGGGGACACTGAAGCTTTCTTT,CATSDGDTEAFF
-,TRBJ2-2,TRBV19,-,TGTGCCAGTAGTATAAGGGGGTCGAACACCGGGGAGCTGTTTTTT,CASSIRGSNTGELFF
-,TRBJ1-2,TRBV5-1,-,TGCGCCAGCAGCTTGGGCGGGGTAGGGATTAACTATGGCTACACCTTC,CASSLGGVGINYGYTF
-,TRBJ1-1,TRBV5-5,-,TGTGCCAGCAGCTTCGCAGGGCACACTGAAGCTTTCTTT,CASSFAGHTEAFF
TRBD2,TRBJ2-3,TRBV10-1,few,TGCGCCAGCAGTGACCGGACTAGCGGCACAGATACGCAGTATTTT,CASSDRTSGTDTQYF
-,TRBJ1-3,TRBV28,few,TGTGCCAGCAGCGGGATGGTGAGGGCCATATATTTT,CASSGMVRAIYF
-,TRBJ1-1,TRBV6-2/TRBV6-3,-,TGTGCCAGCAGTTACTACCCGGGGACATCTGAAGCTTTCTTT,CASSYYPGTSEAFF
-,TRBJ1-2,TRBV2,-,TGTGCCAGCAGTGAATGGGCCGGGGAGGACTATGGCTACACCTTC,CASSEWAGEDYGYTF